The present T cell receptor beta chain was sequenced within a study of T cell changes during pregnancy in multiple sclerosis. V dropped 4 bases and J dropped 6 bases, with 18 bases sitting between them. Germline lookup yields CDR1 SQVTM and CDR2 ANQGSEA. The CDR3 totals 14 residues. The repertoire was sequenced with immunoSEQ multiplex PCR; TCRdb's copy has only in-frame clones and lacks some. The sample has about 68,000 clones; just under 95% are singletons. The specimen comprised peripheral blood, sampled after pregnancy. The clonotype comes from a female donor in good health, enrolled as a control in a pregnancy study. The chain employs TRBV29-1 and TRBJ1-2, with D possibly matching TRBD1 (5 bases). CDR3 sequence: CSVGGGAFFNGYTF. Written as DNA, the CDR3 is TGCAGCGTTGGTGGAGGGGCTTTTTTTAATGGCTACACCTTC.